The next 9 T cell receptor beta chains were all read from a single sample in a study of spatial heterogeneity in lung cancer. Each CDR3 protein is one row after TCRdb ran MiXCR on the 5' RACE reads. Seen here are some 21,000 distinct CDR3 sequences, about 4.6% observed once, and the top ten hold about 7.2%. Time point specified: sample taken at primary tumor resection. TCRs were sequenced from unsorted whole RNA of tumor, nontumor lung or PBMC. The source material was PBMCs, sampled at surgery. These receptors came from a male donor with early-stage non-small cell lung cancer.

This clonotype was detected many times. The chain combines TRBV7-2 with TRBJ2-2, with 8 bases lining up with TRBD1. Trimming cost V 4 bases and J 3 bases; bases outside gene matches: 4. Germline CDR1 SGHTA, CDR2 FQGNSA. The CDR3 covers 15 residues. CDR3 region: CASSWLTGDTGELFF. DNA of the CDR3: TGTGCCAGCAGCTGGTTGACAGGGGACACCGGGGAGCTGTTTTTT.

Many counts were recorded for this clonotype. The CDR3 reads CSATDRGRGNTIYF. In DNA form, the CDR3 reads TGCAGTGCTACGGACAGGGGGCGTGGAAACACCATATATTTT. The chain couples TRBV20-1 to TRBJ1-3, with TRBD1 identical over 11 bases. The germline V gene has CDR1 DFQATT and CDR2 SNEGSKA (reference sequence). The CDR3 runs 14 residues. The V gene end was trimmed by 4 bases and the J gene end by 3 bases; junction bases not matched to a gene: 2.

This clonotype showed up just a few times. The chain couples TRBV12-3 or TRBV12-4 to TRBJ2-5, with 8 bases fitting TRBD2. The CDR3 consists of 13 residues. V was pared by 3 bases and J by 4 bases, with 1 base of the junction left unmatched. The CDR3 sequence: CASSFLAGETQYF. The CDR3 bases are TGTGCCAGCAGTTTTCTAGCGGGAGAGACCCAGTACTTC.

The rearrangement joins TRBV20-1 to TRBJ2-7; perhaps D is TRBD1 or TRBD2 (6 bases each). Germline-derived CDR1 and CDR2 are DFQATT and SNEGSKA (reference sequence). V was trimmed by 4 bases and J by 3 bases, leaving 22 bases between them. CDR3 length equals 16 residues. This CDR3 is CSAMSDGGHFIYEQYF. CDR3 DNA sequence: TGCAGTGCTATGTCCGACGGGGGACACTTCATCTACGAGCAGTACTTC.

In its sample, this clonotype was seen many times. The chain combines TRBV3-1 with TRBJ1-2; D unresolved. Trimming shortened V by 3 bases and J by 0 bases, and 11 bases separated the two germline ends. CDR1 and CDR2 (germline): LGHDT, YNNKEL (reference sequence). The CDR3 has 15 residues. In nucleotides, the CDR3 is TGTGCCAGCAGCCAGCACAGAACAACTAACTATGGCTACACCTTC. Its translation is CASSQHRTTNYGYTF.

In its sample, this clonotype was seen many times. The chain uses TRBV12-3 or TRBV12-4 and TRBJ2-3; tentatively, D is TRBD1 or TRBD2 (6 bases each). The CDR3 extends over 14 amino acids. With 2 bases removed from V and 5 bases from J, the gap between germline ends came to 11 bases. CDR3: CASSLTGAIDTQYF. In DNA form, the CDR3 reads TGTGCCAGCAGTTTAACGGGGGCGATAGATACGCAGTATTTT.

In its sample, this clonotype was seen many times. The chain couples TRBV12-3 or TRBV12-4 to TRBJ1-1, with a possible D match to TRBD1 (6 bases). Trimming stripped 6 bases from V and 3 bases from J, with 11 bases between. CDR3 length equals 13 residues. CDR3 in DNA: TGTGCCAGCAGCAGTCACAGGGACACTGAAGCTTTCTTT. Translating it yields CASSSHRDTEAFF.

This chain joins TRBV2 and TRBJ2-3; D tentatively fits TRBD1 or TRBD2 (5 bases each). Trimming stripped 1 base from V and 0 bases from J, with 17 bases between. The CDR3 runs 18 residues. The germline gives CDR1 SNHLY, CDR2 FYNNEI. This CDR3 is CASSEGFSGLLSTDTQYF. The CDR3 region has the DNA TGTGCCAGCAGTGAAGGTTTTTCGGGGCTGCTTAGCACAGATACGCAGTATTTT. The complete variable domain, with remaining parts taken from reference TRBV2 and TRBJ2-3, reads EPEVTQTPSHQVTQMGQEVILRCVPISNHLYFYWYRQILGQKVEFLVSFYNNEISEKSEIFDDQFSVERPDGSNFTLKIRSTKLEDSAMYFCASSEGFSGLLSTDTQYFGPGTRLTVL.

This clonotype has ten or more counts. The V and J genes are TRBV6-5 and TRBJ2-3; tentatively, D is TRBD1 (6 bases). CDR3 length: 16 residues. Germline CDR1 reads MNHEY; CDR2 reads SVGAGI. The V end was cut by 2 bases, the J end by 2 bases, with 14 bases between. This chain's CDR3 is CASSYRRTATTDTQYF. In DNA, the CDR3 is TGTGCCAGCAGTTACCGACGGACAGCAACCACAGATACGCAGTATTTT.